This entry describes one T cell receptor beta chain. The target antigen is unknown. The source material, RNA transcripts, was used to amplify TCR beta CDR3 regions. First-round RT-PCR targeting the TCR CDR3 was performed with the HTBI primer set. MiXCR was run by TCRdb on the multiplex PCR reads, yielding one entry per CDR3 protein. This sample has approximately 400,000 distinct CDR3 sequences, with about 14% found just once. These data originate in a study of T cells in Graves' hyperthyroidism and ophthalmopathy. The J segment lost 3 bases and the V segment lost 3 bases, leaving 8 bases of the junction unmatched. The CDR3 runs to 17 residues. Per germline, CDR1 MDHEN and CDR2 SYDVKM. Among the patients, aged 18 to 65, hyperthyroidism was newly diagnosed and had lasted under 2 months. Patients with uncontrolled infections, other autoimmune diseases, pregnancy or lactation were excluded. The diagnoses drew upon clinical symptoms, serum thyroxine and TRAb, thyroid ultrasound and orbital computed tomography.

Whole-study results and caveats: Blood held most thyroid clonotypes expanded above 0.001 frequency.

Sequenced input: blood. The V and J genes are TRBV28 and TRBJ2-7, with 13 positions matching TRBD2. This TCR was sampled from a woman between 55 and 75 years old with Graves' hyperthyroidism. The CDR3 here is CASSLWTSGSTGYEQYF. The CDR3 DNA reads as TGTGCCAGCAGTTTGTGGACTAGCGGGAGTACGGGCTACGAGCAGTACTTC.